The TCR beta chain described here comes from a study of blood T cell repertoires in COVID-19. Study-level background: Acute and convalescent COVID-19 specimens originated in the United States, Italy and Spain. T cells, B-cell-depleted T cells, or PBMCs supplied cDNA or gDNA.

This clone was seen a handful of times. Per the study methods: Reference gene primers were amplified, and this amplification served to estimate nucleated cell counts. TCRdb's copy holds only in-frame clones and misses some; the assay was immunoSEQ multiplex PCR. The V and J calls and clone size were taken over from that table, and D and trimming were inferred from the DNA. The profile covers 150,000 to 160,000 clones, with around 83% appearing a single time and 9.8% taken by the ten largest. Trimming removed 4 bases from V and 0 bases from J, with 9 bases in between. The CDR3 length is 14 residues. Germline V gene sequence: CDR1 MNHEY, CDR2 SMNVEV (reference sequence).

The sequence derives from a woman aged 45 to 65 with acute or convalescent COVID-19. The sample taken for sequencing was peripheral blood. The rearrangement joins TRBV27 to TRBJ1-1, with D unresolved. DNA of the CDR3: TGTGCCAGCAGTTCCCCGGGGTTGAACACTGAAGCTTTCTTT. It specifies CASSSPGLNTEAFF.